This TCR beta chain was recorded in a study of OX40 agonist ivuxolimab in advanced cancers. General study results and limits: Certain nonresponders additionally had low normalized T-cell clonal expansion. Among the lowest peripheral clonal expansion occurred in 0.1-3.0 mg/kg partial responders. Averaging showed that CD8+ T cells had more expanded clones than CD4+ did.

V lost 5 bases, J lost 1 base, and 9 bases stayed unmatched. CDR1 is SEHNR and CDR2 is FQNEAQ in the germline V gene (reference sequence). There are 17 residues in the CDR3. The assay was immunoSEQ multiplex PCR, and TCRdb's table has in-frame clones only and misses some. The sample has about 90,000 clones, about 89% seen once. This clone was found once. What it binds is unknown. This chain joins TRBV7-9 and TRBJ2-1; 9 nucleotides agree with TRBD1. Source: CD4+ or CD8+ T cells sorted from blood, taken in a trial of the OX40 agonist ivuxolimab. This clonotype was sampled from an adult with an advanced solid tumor such as melanoma, head and neck, liver or kidney cancer. The CDR3 is CASSDARDRESYNEQFF. CDR3 coding DNA: TGTGCCAGCAGCGACGCCAGGGACAGGGAATCCTACAATGAGCAGTTCTTC.